This T cell receptor (beta chain) was captured in a study of preoperative IRX-2 immunotherapy in early breast cancer. The CDR3 spans 14 residues. Per the germline V gene, CDR1 is SGHRS and CDR2 is YFSETQ. The V end was cut by 4 bases, the J end by 0 bases, with 10 bases between. The repertoire was sequenced with immunoSEQ multiplex PCR; TCRdb's copy has only in-frame clones and lacks some. The sample includes about 34,000 clones, about 96% of them seen just once. The treatment: preoperative locoregional IRX-2 cytokine immunotherapy. Patients received preoperative, locoregional IRX-2 cytokine immunotherapy in a phase Ib study.

The V call is TRBV5-1, the J call TRBJ1-1; D gene uncertain. The TCR was taken from a human donor with breast cancer. The sample was gathered from a patient treated with IRX-2 immunotherapy. Written as DNA, the CDR3 is TGCGCCAGCAGCCCCGACCGTCTGAACACTGAAGCTTTCTTT. It encodes CASSPDRLNTEAFF.